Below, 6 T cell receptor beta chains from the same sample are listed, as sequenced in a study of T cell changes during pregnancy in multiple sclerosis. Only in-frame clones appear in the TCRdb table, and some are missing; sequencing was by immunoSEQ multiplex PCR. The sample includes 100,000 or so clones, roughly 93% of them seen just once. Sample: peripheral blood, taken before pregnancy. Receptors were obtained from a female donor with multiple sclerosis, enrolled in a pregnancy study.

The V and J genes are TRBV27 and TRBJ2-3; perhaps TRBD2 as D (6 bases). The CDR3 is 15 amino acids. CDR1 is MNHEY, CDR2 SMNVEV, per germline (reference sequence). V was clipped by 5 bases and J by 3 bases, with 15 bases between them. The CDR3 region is CASSPMEAGTDTQYF. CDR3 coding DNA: TGTGCCAGCAGTCCTATGGAGGCGGGGACAGATACGCAGTATTTT.

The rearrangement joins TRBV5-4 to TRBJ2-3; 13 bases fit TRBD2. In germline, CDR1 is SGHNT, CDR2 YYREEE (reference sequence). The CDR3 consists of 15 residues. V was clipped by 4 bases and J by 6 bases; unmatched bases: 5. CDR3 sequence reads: CASSRTSGSDDTQYF. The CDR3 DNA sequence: TGTGCCAGCAGCAGGACTAGCGGGAGTGACGATACGCAGTATTTT.

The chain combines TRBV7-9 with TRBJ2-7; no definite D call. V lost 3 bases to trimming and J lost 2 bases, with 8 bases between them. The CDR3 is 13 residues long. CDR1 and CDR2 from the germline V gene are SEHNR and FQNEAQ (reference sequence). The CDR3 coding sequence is TGTGCCAGCAGCTTCCTTAATACCTACGAGCAGTACTTC. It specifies CASSFLNTYEQYF.

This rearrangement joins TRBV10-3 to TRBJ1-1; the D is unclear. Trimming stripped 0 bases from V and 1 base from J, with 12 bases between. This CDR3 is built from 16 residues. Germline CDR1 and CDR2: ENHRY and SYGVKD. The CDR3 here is CAISESSVSTNTEAFF. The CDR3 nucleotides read TGTGCCATCAGTGAGTCTAGCGTCTCCACGAACACTGAAGCTTTCTTT.

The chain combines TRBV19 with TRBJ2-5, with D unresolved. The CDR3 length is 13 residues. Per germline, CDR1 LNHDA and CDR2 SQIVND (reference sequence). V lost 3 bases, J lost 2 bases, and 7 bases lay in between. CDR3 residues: CASSITAQETQYF. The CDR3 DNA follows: TGTGCCAGTAGTATCACAGCTCAAGAGACCCAGTACTTC.

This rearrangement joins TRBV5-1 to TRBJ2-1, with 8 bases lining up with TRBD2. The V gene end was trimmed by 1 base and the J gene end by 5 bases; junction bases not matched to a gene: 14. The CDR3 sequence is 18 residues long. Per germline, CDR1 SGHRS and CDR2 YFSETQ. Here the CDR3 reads CASSLITPGLGADNEQFF. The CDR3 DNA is TGCGCCAGCAGCTTGATTACTCCGGGACTAGGTGCAGACAATGAGCAGTTCTTC. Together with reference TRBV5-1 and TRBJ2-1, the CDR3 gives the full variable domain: KAGVTQTPRYLIKTRGQQVTLSCSPISGHRSVSWYQQTPGQGLQFLFEYFSETQRNKGNFPGRFSGRQFSNSRSEMNVSTLELGDSALYLCASSLITPGLGADNEQFFGPGTRLTVL.